Listed below are T cell receptor beta chains from one sample, sequenced in a study of cytomegalovirus exposure and HLA in healthy donors. Using immunoSEQ multiplex PCR, the repertoire was profiled, and TCRdb retains in-frame clones only, with some absent. The data contain around 130,000 clones, over 80% of them singletons. The sequencing input was PBMCs. These receptors were obtained from a boy aged 10-17 years in good health and CMV-seronegative. CDR3s include the opening cysteine and the closing phenylalanine or tryptophan. Fields, in order: clone size, V gene, J gene, D gene, CDR3 DNA, CDR3 protein. D genes are given only for firm matches. For some rows the clone size is stated as once, few or many, or as a class when expanded; others skip it.

-,TRBV19,TRBJ2-1,TRBD2,TGTGCCAGTAGTATTCTGCCTAGCGGGAGGGGGTTACATGAGCAGTTCTTC,CASSILPSGRGLHEQFF
-,TRBV7-2,TRBJ2-3,TRBD2,TGTGCCAGCAGCTTTAGCGGGAGGGAGGTAGATACGCAGTATTTT,CASSFSGREVDTQYF
-,TRBV9,TRBJ2-5,TRBD2,TGTGCCAGCAGCGCTAGCGGGGGACAAGAGACCCAGTACTTC,CASSASGGQETQYF
once,TRBV5-1,TRBJ2-3,-,TGCGCCAGCACCTTAGACTTCTCAAGCACAGATACGCAGTATTTT,CASTLDFSSTDTQYF
-,TRBV6-6,TRBJ2-1,TRBD2,TGTGCCAGCAGTTACTCCACTAGCGGGAGGGCCAGCGAGCAGTTCTTC,CASSYSTSGRASEQFF
-,TRBV6-1,TRBJ1-5,-,TGTGCCAGCAGTGTGGCTAAGACCAGGAATAGCAATCAGCCCCAGCATTTT,CASSVAKTRNSNQPQHF
-,TRBV30,TRBJ1-5,-,TGTGCCTGGGATACAGGTTTCGATCAGCCCCAGCATTTT,CAWDTGFDQPQHF
-,TRBV5-6,TRBJ1-1,-,TGTGCCAGCAGCTTGGCCGGACACCCTACTGAAGCTTTCTTT,CASSLAGHPTEAFF
-,TRBV11-3,TRBJ2-1,TRBD2,TGTGCCAGCAGCGTTCCGGGACTAGCGGGAGTAAGTGAGCAGTTCTTC,CASSVPGLAGVSEQFF
-,TRBV29-1,TRBJ2-2,TRBD2,TGCAGCGCCGAGGGACTAGCGGGAGGGACCGGGGAGCTGTTTTTT,CSAEGLAGGTGELFF
-,TRBV30,TRBJ1-5,TRBD1,TGTGCCTGGAGTGCGACAGGGGGGTATTCGCCCCAGCATTTT,CAWSATGGYSPQHF
-,TRBV30,TRBJ2-5,TRBD1,TGTGCCTGGAGTGTACTGGGGACAGGGCTAACGGAGACCCAGTACTTC,CAWSVLGTGLTETQYF
-,TRBV11-3,TRBJ2-2,TRBD2,TGTGCCAGCAGCCCCCATTTCGGGCGGGAGGGCCCCGGGGAGCTGTTTTTT,CASSPHFGREGPGELFF
-,TRBV19,TRBJ1-4,TRBD1,TGTGCCGGAGGAGACAGGGATGAAAAACTGTTTTTT,CAGGDRDEKLFF
once,TRBV11-2,TRBJ2-7,TRBD2,TGTGCCAGCAGTCAGCTAGCGGGATACTACGAGCAGTACTTC,CASSQLAGYYEQYF
-,TRBV7-9,TRBJ2-7,TRBD2,TGTGCCAGCAGCTCATCGGGACTAGTTTACCACGAGCAGTACTTC,CASSSSGLVYHEQYF
-,TRBV4-2,TRBJ1-2,-,TGTGCCAGCAGCCAAGAGGTTACAGGGTTTAGAGGCTACACCTTC,CASSQEVTGFRGYTF
-,TRBV5-4,TRBJ2-1,TRBD2,TGTGCCAGCAGCCATTTTGGGACTAGCGGGAGGGCCTTAAATGAGCAGTTCTTC,CASSHFGTSGRALNEQFF
-,TRBV5-4,TRBJ2-5,TRBD2,TGTGCCAGCAGCCTTGCGGGGGGGATGGTAGAGACCCAGTACTTC,CASSLAGGMVETQYF
-,TRBV7-9,TRBJ1-3,-,TGTGCCAGCAGCTTAGAAGGGAGGGCATCTGGAAACACCATATATTTT,CASSLEGRASGNTIYF
few,TRBV27,TRBJ1-5,-,TGTGCCAGCAGTTTTGGGGGGGATCAGCCCCAGCATTTT,CASSFGGDQPQHF
-,TRBV4-2,TRBJ2-5,TRBD2,TGTGCCAGCAGATCTCTAGGACTAGCCGATCAAGAGACCCAGTACTTC,CASRSLGLADQETQYF
once,TRBV5-4,TRBJ2-2,TRBD2,TGTGCCAGCAGACCTCTGGTAGCGGGAGGGGCCGGGGAGCTGTTTTTT,CASRPLVAGGAGELFF
-,TRBV27,TRBJ2-4,-,TGTGCCAGCAAAGGACTAGCCAAAAACATTCAGTACTTC,CASKGLAKNIQYF
-,TRBV6-6,TRBJ2-7,TRBD2,TGTGCCAGCAGCCAACTAGCGGGATATGTCGAGCAGTACTTC,CASSQLAGYVEQYF
few,TRBV5-1,TRBJ2-1,TRBD2,TGCGCCAGCAGCTTGTGGGGCGGGAGAGACAATGAGCAGTTCTTC,CASSLWGGRDNEQFF
-,TRBV6-6,TRBJ1-5,-,TGTGCCAGCAGCCCCGGACAGACAGTTAATCAGCCCCAGCATTTT,CASSPGQTVNQPQHF
-,TRBV2,TRBJ2-7,-,TGTGCCAGCTCTAGTAGCGGCCGCTCCTACGAGCAGTACTTC,CASSSSGRSYEQYF
-,TRBV11-3,TRBJ1-1,-,TGTGCCAGCAGCTCCACCAGGTTCACTGAAGCTTTCTTT,CASSSTRFTEAFF
-,TRBV4-1,TRBJ2-3,-,TGCGCCAGCAGCCAAATCCCGGCAGATACGCAGTATTTT,CASSQIPADTQYF
-,TRBV9,TRBJ2-1,TRBD2,TGTGCCAGCAGCGTAGGGACTAGCGGGAGAAGTCCTGAGCAGTTCTTC,CASSVGTSGRSPEQFF
once,TRBV6-1,TRBJ2-1,TRBD2,TGTGCCAGCAGGGAACTAGCGAGGAATGAGCAGTTCTTC,CASRELARNEQFF
-,TRBV7-8,TRBJ2-3,TRBD2,TGTGCCAGCAGCTTAGCGCGGGTCCCTAGCGGGAGGAGCACAGATACGCAGTATTTT,CASSLARVPSGRSTDTQYF
-,TRBV19,TRBJ2-3,-,TGTGCCAGTAGCGAGCTAGGGGGCACAGATACGCAGTATTTT,CASSELGGTDTQYF
-,TRBV6-5,TRBJ1-1,-,TGTGCCAGCGAAGAGCGGGGGCAGAACACTGAAGCTTTCTTT,CASEERGQNTEAFF
-,TRBV5-1,TRBJ1-2,-,TGCGCCAGCAGCTTGGGTGCAGGGACTCTCAACTATGGCTACACCTTC,CASSLGAGTLNYGYTF
once,TRBV6-5,TRBJ2-1,TRBD2,TGTGCCAGCAGGCAGCGGGAGGGCCAGGGCAATGAGCAGTTCTTC,CASRQREGQGNEQFF
-,TRBV6-6,TRBJ2-2,-,TGTGCCAGCAGTTACACGAGCGCCGGGGAGCTGTTTTTT,CASSYTSAGELFF
-,TRBV19,TRBJ2-3,-,TGTGCCAGTAGCGTACTAGCCAGCGGTGCAGATACGCAGTATTTT,CASSVLASGADTQYF
-,TRBV4-2,TRBJ1-4,-,TGTGCCAGCAGCCTCCCCGGGGACTGGGGGGGAAAACTGTTTTTT,CASSLPGDWGGKLFF
-,TRBV30,TRBJ1-4,TRBD1,TGTGCCTGGGGACAGGGCAGGGATGAAAAACTGTTTTTT,CAWGQGRDEKLFF
-,TRBV7-8,TRBJ1-3,TRBD1,TGTGCCAGCAGCACCTGGGGGACAGGGGTCTCTGGAAACACCATATATTTT,CASSTWGTGVSGNTIYF
-,TRBV11-2,TRBJ2-1,TRBD2,TGTGCCAGCAGGCAAACAGGACTAGCGAGACCGGAGCAGTTCTTC,CASRQTGLARPEQFF
-,TRBV6-5,TRBJ2-5,-,TGTGCCAGCAGTTACTCGAGTATAGGGAGTCCAGAGACCCAGTACTTC,CASSYSSIGSPETQYF
-,TRBV7-9,TRBJ1-1,-,TGTGCCAGCAGCTACCCACCCGAGAGCACTGAAGCTTTCTTT,CASSYPPESTEAFF
-,TRBV5-1,TRBJ2-2,TRBD2,TGCGCCAGCAGCGGCGGACTAGCTTCCGGGGAGCTGTTTTTT,CASSGGLASGELFF
-,TRBV2,TRBJ2-7,TRBD2,TGTGCCAGCAGTGATAGCGGGGGTTACGAGCAGTACTTC,CASSDSGGYEQYF
-,TRBV30,TRBJ2-7,TRBD1,TGTGCCGGATCCGGGACAGACCCCGACGAGCAGTACTTC,CAGSGTDPDEQYF
-,TRBV5-1,TRBJ1-2,-,TGCGCCAGCAGCTTGGCCGCGGGCTATGGCTACACCTTC,CASSLAAGYGYTF